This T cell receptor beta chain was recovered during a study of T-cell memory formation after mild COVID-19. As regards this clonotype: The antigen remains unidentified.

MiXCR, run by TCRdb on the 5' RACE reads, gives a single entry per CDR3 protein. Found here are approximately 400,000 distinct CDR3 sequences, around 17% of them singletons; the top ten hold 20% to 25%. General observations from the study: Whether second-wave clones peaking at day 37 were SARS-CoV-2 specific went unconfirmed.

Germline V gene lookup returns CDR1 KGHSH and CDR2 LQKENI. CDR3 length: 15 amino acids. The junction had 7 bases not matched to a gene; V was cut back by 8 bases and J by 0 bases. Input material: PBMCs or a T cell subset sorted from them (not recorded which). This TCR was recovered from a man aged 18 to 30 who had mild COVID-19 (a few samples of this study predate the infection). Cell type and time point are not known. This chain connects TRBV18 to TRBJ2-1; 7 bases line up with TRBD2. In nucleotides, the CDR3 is TGTGCCAGCCTTGAGCGGGGCGGCTCCTACAATGAGCAGTTCTTC. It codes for CASLERGGSYNEQFF.